This T cell receptor (beta chain) stems from a study of spatial heterogeneity in lung cancer. This clonotype is medium-sized within its sample. CDR3 length: 15 residues. Germline CDR1 and CDR2: DFQATT and SNEGSKA (reference sequence). J lost 6 bases, V lost 6 bases, and 9 bases had no gene match. The library protocol tagged each TCR cDNA with a unique molecular identifier. One entry per CDR3 protein, called by TCRdb with MiXCR from the 5' RACE reads. The sample has around 4,000 distinct CDR3 sequences, roughly 23% seen once; the top ten hold roughly 24%. The time point: sample taken at primary tumor resection. Unsorted whole RNA samples from tumor, nontumor lung or frozen PBMC were sequenced. The cohort: approximately 66 early-stage, untreated non-small cell lung cancer patients.

The chain links TRBV20-1 to TRBJ2-3, with 13 bases fitting TRBD2. This receptor was taken from a female donor with early-stage non-small cell lung cancer. Sample: normal lung tissue next to the tumor, taken at surgery. In nucleotides, the CDR3 is TGCAGTGCCTCTGGGACTAGCGGGGTTTTGGATACGCAGTATTTT. Its protein product is CSASGTSGVLDTQYF.